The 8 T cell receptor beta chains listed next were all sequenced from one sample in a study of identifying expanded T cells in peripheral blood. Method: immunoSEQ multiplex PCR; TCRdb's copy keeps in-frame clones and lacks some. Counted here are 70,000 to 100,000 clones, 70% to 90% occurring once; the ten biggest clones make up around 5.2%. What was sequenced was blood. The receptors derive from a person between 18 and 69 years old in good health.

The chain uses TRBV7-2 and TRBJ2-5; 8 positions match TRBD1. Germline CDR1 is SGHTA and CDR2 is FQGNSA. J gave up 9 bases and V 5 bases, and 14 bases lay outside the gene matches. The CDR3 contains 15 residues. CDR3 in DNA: TGTGCCAGCAGCGACAGGGGACCCAACCTCGGGGCCCAGTACTTC. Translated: CASSDRGPNLGAQYF.

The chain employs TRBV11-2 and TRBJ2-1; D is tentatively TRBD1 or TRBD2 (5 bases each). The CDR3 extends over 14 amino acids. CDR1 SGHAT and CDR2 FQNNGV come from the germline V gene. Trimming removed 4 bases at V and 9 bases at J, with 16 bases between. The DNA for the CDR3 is TGTGCCAGCAGCTCGGGGCAACGTTACGGTGAGCAGTTCTTC. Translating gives CASSSGQRYGEQFF.

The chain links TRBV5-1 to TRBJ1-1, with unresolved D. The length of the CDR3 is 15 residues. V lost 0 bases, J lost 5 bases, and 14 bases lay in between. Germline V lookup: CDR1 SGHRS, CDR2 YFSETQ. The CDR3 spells CASSLEYVARTEAFF. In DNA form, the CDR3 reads TGCGCCAGCAGCTTGGAGTACGTGGCGCGGACTGAAGCTTTCTTT.

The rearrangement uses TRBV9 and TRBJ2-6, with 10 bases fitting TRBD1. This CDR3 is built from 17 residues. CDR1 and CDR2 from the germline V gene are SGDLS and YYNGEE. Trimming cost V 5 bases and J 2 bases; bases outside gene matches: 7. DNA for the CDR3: TGTGCCAGCAGGTGGGACAGGGGAGGAGCTGGGGCCAACGTCCTGACTTTC. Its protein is CASRWDRGGAGANVLTF.

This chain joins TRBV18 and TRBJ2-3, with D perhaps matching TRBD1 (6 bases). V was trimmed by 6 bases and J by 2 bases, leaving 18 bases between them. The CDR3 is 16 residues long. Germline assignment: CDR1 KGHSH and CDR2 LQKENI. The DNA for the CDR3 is TGTGCCAGCTCGCAGGGGACGGCTAGGTACACAGATACGCAGTATTTT. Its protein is CASSQGTARYTDTQYF.

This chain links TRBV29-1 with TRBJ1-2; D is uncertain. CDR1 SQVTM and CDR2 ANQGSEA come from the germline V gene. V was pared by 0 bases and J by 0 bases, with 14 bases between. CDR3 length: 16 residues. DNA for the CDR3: TGCAGCGTTGAAGATATTCAGCACGCCACTAACTATGGCTACACCTTC. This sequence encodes CSVEDIQHATNYGYTF.

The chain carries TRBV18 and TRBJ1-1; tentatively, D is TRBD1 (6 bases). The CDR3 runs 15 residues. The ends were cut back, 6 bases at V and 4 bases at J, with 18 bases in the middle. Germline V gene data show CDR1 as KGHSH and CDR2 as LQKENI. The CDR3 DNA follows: TGTGCCAGCTCCCAGAACCCACAGGGCGGCACTGAAGCTTTCTTT. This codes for CASSQNPQGGTEAFF.

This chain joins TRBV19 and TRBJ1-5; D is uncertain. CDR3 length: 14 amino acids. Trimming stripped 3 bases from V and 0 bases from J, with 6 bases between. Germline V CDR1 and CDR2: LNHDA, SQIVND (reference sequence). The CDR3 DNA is TGTGCCAGTAGTATCTCGAATAGCAATCAGCCCCAGCATTTT. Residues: CASSISNSNQPQHF.